The 25 T cell receptor beta chains listed next were all sequenced from one sample in a study of monozygotic twins with inflammatory bowel disease. TCRdb reanalyzed the 5' RACE reads, giving one entry per CDR3 protein sequence and no DNA. The sample spans some 300,000 distinct CDR3 sequences; the ten largest clones claim roughly 5.2%. The sequencing sample was made of blood. Every receptor here comes from a human donor with ulcerative colitis or Crohn's disease, or a healthy co-twin of an affected twin (not recorded which).

V usage is TRBV7-9 and J usage is TRBJ2-2. This CDR3 contains 15 residues. Per the germline V gene, CDR1 is SEHNR and CDR2 is FQNEAQ (reference sequence). CDR3 protein: CASSLSSANTGELFF. The complete variable domain, with remaining parts taken from reference TRBV7-9 and TRBJ2-2, reads DTGVSQNPRHKITKRGQNVTFRCDPISEHNRLYWYRQTLGQGPEFLTYFQNEAQLEKSRLLSDRFSAERPKGSFSTLEIQRTEQGDSAMYLCASSLSSANTGELFFGEGSRLTVL.

The rearrangement links TRBV5-5 to TRBJ2-5. The germline CDR1 and CDR2 sequences are SGHKS and YYEKEE (reference sequence). The length of the CDR3 is 14 residues. The chain's CDR3 is CASSFSLTVETQYF.

The genes are TRBV6-5 and TRBJ2-7; TCRdb outputs TRBD1, but without DNA this stays unchecked. CDR3 length equals 14 residues. The germline V gene encodes CDR1 MNHEY and CDR2 SVGAGI. CDR3 in amino acids: CASSYSGQGNEQYF.

The J gene is TRBJ1-5, the V gene TRBV29-1. Germline V lookup: CDR1 SQVTM, CDR2 ANQGSEA. The CDR3 is 12 residues long. This CDR3 is CSFGGDNQPQHF. Based on the CDR3 plus reference TRBV29-1 and TRBJ1-5, the full variable domain is SAVISQKPSRDICQRGTSLTIQCQVDSQVTMMFWYRQQPGQSLTLIATANQGSEATYESGFVIDKFPISRPNLTFSTLTVSNMSPEDSSIYLCSFGGDNQPQHFGDGTRLSIL.

This chain uses TRBV6-2 or TRBV6-3 with TRBJ1-2. CDR3 length equals 17 residues. CDR1 and CDR2 (germline): MNHEY, SVGEGT. The chain's CDR3 is CASSYNSLELLVYGYTF.

The chain employs TRBV20-1 and TRBJ2-3. Germline V lookup: CDR1 DFQATT, CDR2 SNEGSKA (reference sequence). CDR3 length equals 11 residues. This CDR3 reads CSASQASAQYF.

The CDR3 sequence is CSASTWGQGSYEQYF. The chain is built from TRBV20-1 and TRBJ2-7; TCRdb lists TRBD1, though no DNA is available to test this call. The CDR3 extends over 15 amino acids. Germline V gene lookup returns CDR1 DFQATT and CDR2 SNEGSKA (reference sequence).

This chain connects TRBV12-3 or TRBV12-4 to TRBJ2-7; the D gene TCRdb calls, TRBD2, cannot be checked with no DNA. The CDR3 runs to 13 residues. The CDR3 is CASSYGLAGEQYF.

The genes are TRBV7-7 and TRBJ2-7; there is no DNA to check the TCRdb D call of TRBD1. The germline gives CDR1 SSHAT, CDR2 FNYEAQ (reference sequence). This CDR3 comprises 16 residues. CDR3 protein: CASSQQSRDRAHEQYF.

The chain recombines TRBV24-1 with TRBJ2-3; TCRdb's D call, TRBD1, is unchecked because there is no DNA. The CDR3 is 15 residues long. Germline CDR1 KGHDR, CDR2 SFDVKD. The CDR3 spells CATSFPGMGTDTQYF.

The chain has TRBV9 and TRBJ1-5. This CDR3 contains 15 residues. Per germline, CDR1 SGDLS and CDR2 YYNGEE. The CDR3 is CASSPAGELGQPQHF.

This rearrangement joins TRBV7-9 to TRBJ2-1. The germline V gene has CDR1 SEHNR and CDR2 FQNEAQ (reference sequence). This CDR3 region has 16 residues. This chain's CDR3 is CASSLRRPSSYNEQFF.

The CDR3 reads CASSRTMVGEALYGYTF. The chain has TRBV4-3 and TRBJ1-2. This CDR3 region has 17 residues. Germline V CDR1 and CDR2: LGHNA, YSLEER.

The rearrangement links TRBV28 to TRBJ2-7; no DNA is available, so the TRBD1 call from TCRdb remains unchecked. The V gene's germline CDR1 is MDHEN and CDR2 SYDVKM. This CDR3 is built from 15 residues. The CDR3 is CASSLVQVEAYEQYF.

This chain uses TRBV6-6 with TRBJ2-1; TCRdb's D call, TRBD1, is unchecked because there is no DNA. Germline CDR1 MNHNY, CDR2 SVGAGI (reference sequence). The CDR3 totals 14 residues. The CDR3 loop is CASTGRVNRNEQFF.

This chain connects TRBV5-1 to TRBJ2-1; the D gene TCRdb calls, TRBD1, cannot be checked with no DNA. The germline V gene has CDR1 SGHRS and CDR2 YFSETQ. The CDR3 spans 14 residues. The CDR3 sequence is CASRSGTGDNEQFF. The whole variable domain, remainder taken from reference TRBV5-1 and TRBJ2-1, is KAGVTQTPRYLIKTRGQQVTLSCSPISGHRSVSWYQQTPGQGLQFLFEYFSETQRNKGNFPGRFSGRQFSNSRSEMNVSTLELGDSALYLCASRSGTGDNEQFFGPGTRLTVL.

This chain connects TRBV10-3 to TRBJ2-3; with no DNA, the TCRdb D assignment of TRBD2 cannot be verified. In germline, CDR1 is ENHRY, CDR2 SYGVKD. This CDR3 comprises 15 residues. The CDR3 here is CAISTEGLRSDTQYF.

This chain uses TRBV7-2 with TRBJ1-4; TCRdb outputs TRBD1, but without DNA this stays unchecked. The length of the CDR3 is 15 residues. Germline loops: CDR1 SGHTA, CDR2 FQGNSA. The CDR3 is CASSLGGRANEKLFF.

This chain connects TRBV28 to TRBJ2-3. Germline CDR1 is MDHEN and CDR2 is SYDVKM. This CDR3 has 14 residues. CDR3 amino acids: CASSTQGRTDTQYF.

The gene calls are TRBV6-1 and TRBJ2-6; the TCRdb call, TRBD1, lacks DNA for checking. The V gene's germline CDR1 is MNHNS and CDR2 SASEGT. This CDR3 has 18 amino acids. CDR3 in amino acids: CASSEAQGARSGANVLTF.

The genes are TRBV12-3 or TRBV12-4 and TRBJ2-5; TCRdb lists TRBD1, though no DNA is available to test this call. The CDR3 covers 15 residues. The CDR3 sequence is CASRWTGWGKETQYF.

The chain joins TRBV4-3 to TRBJ2-5; TCRdb's D call of TRBD1 is untestable without DNA. Germline CDR1 is LGHNA and CDR2 is YSLEER. The length of the CDR3 is 18 residues. CDR3 sequence: CASSQDSQGAGGLETQYF.

V gene TRBV3-1 combines with J gene TRBJ2-1; TCRdb's D gene call, TRBD2, goes unchecked for lack of DNA. The length of the CDR3 is 13 residues. CDR1 is LGHDT and CDR2 is YNNKEL in the germline V gene (reference sequence). The CDR3 here is CASSVPAGHEQFF.

V is TRBV7-9 and J is TRBJ2-7; TCRdb gives TRBD1 as the D gene, but with no DNA this cannot be confirmed. CDR1 is SEHNR, CDR2 FQNEAQ, per germline (reference sequence). The CDR3 is 16 residues long. CDR3 sequence: CASSPLGGRNSYEQYF. The whole variable domain, filled in from reference TRBV7-9 and TRBJ2-7, reads DTGVSQNPRHKITKRGQNVTFRCDPISEHNRLYWYRQTLGQGPEFLTYFQNEAQLEKSRLLSDRFSAERPKGSFSTLEIQRTEQGDSAMYLCASSPLGGRNSYEQYFGPGTRLTVT.

The chain couples TRBV3-1 to TRBJ2-6. CDR1 LGHDT and CDR2 YNNKEL come from the germline V gene (reference sequence). The CDR3 sequence is 14 residues long. The CDR3 sequence: CASSHPNGANVLTF.